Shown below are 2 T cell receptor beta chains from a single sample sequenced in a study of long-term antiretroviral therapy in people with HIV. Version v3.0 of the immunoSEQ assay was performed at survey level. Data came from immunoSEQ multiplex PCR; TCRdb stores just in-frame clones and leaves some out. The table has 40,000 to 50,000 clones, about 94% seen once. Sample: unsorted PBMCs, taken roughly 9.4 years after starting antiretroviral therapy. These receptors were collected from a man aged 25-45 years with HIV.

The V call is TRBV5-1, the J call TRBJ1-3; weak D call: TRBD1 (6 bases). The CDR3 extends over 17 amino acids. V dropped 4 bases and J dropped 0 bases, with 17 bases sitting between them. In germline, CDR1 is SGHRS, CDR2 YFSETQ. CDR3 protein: CASSPTHGRGSGNTIYF. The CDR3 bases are TGCGCCAGCAGCCCCACCCATGGCAGGGGCTCTGGAAACACCATATATTTT.

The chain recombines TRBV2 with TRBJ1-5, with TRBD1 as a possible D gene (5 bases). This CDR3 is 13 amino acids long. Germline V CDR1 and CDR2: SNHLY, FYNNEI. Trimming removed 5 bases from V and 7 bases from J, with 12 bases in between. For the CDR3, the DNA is TGTGCCAGCAGTCCGGGGGGGAGGCAGCCCCAGCATTTT. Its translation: CASSPGGRQPQHF.